One TCR beta chain is described in this entry. Its antigen is not yet known. It has no much larger one-base neighbor in the sample; base qualities were not kept. The record originates from a study of blood T cell repertoires in COVID-19 (dated by TCRdb to 2018 to 2020). With respect to the entire study: Samples from collaborators originated in the United States, Italy and Spain and spanned both the acute and convalescent phases of COVID-19. The samples were drawn from the first 160 participants of the ongoing ImmuneRACE study and from 1,254 subjects provided by 6 global collaborators. The repertoires were released in a freely available public database intended as a resource for research on the immune response to SARS-CoV-2. Where available, HLA class I and class II types were obtained from metadata supplied by the sample provider rather than from assay-based typing. Sample metadata almost always included a de-identified subject ID, COVID-19 status, age in years and sex. The prospective study material was composed of cDNA or gDNA derived from T cells, B-cell-depleted T cells, or PBMCs. The dataset comprised deeply sampled blood TCRbeta repertoires from subjects exposed to, actively infected with, or recovered from COVID-19. Overall results and qualifications from the work: The quantity of clinical and demographic metadata differed by source and by participant and was supplied without curation.

The collaborating institutions used their own protocols to collect whole blood in K2EDTA tubes. For TCRbeta analysis, collaborators shipped samples as frozen whole blood, isolated PBMCs, or DNA extracted from either of those sample types. The CDR3, from cysteine to phenylalanine, totals 15 residues. CDR3 DNA only is kept here, 45 bases in frame from base 1. The germline V end is reduced by 6 bases and the J end by 0 bases; junction bases left unmatched: 6. The CDR1 and CDR2 encoded by the germline V gene (reference sequence) are MNHNY and SVGAGI. TCRbeta CDR3 regions were amplified from genomic DNA using the immunoSEQ Assay, a bias-controlled multiplex PCR. In the authors' own workflow: Within the assay, amplification of reference gene primers was used to estimate how many nucleated cells each sample contained. To quantify the absolute abundance of each unique TCRbeta CDR3 rearrangement, sequence reads were collapsed and filtered. For each sample, productive Simpson clonality was calculated as the square root of Simpson's diversity index over productive rearrangements. Entries here come from immuneACCESS through TCRdb and include only in-frame sequences with V and J called. Some clones fail to appear in such tables; in the studies checked, an unresolved V gene covers under half of the shortfall, and the cause of the remainder is unknown. The DNA was the basis for D and trimming; V, J and clone size are from that table. The sample records around 230,000 clones, over 80% of which are singletons. The ten biggest clones cover around 27% of the sample.

Here the chain combines TRBV6-6 and TRBJ1-2, with 8 bases matching TRBD1. The sample comprised peripheral blood. This sequence originates from a man aged 40-49 years with acute or convalescent COVID-19. The nucleotide sequence is TGTGCCAGCAGAAGGACAGGGATCGCTAACTATGGCTACACCTTC. This gives the protein CASRRTGIANYGYTF.